The rows below give T cell receptor beta chains drawn from one sample of a study of cytomegalovirus exposure and HLA in healthy donors. Assay: immunoSEQ multiplex PCR; the TCRdb copy retains only in-frame clones and omits some. The table has 140,000 or so clones, approximately 72% seen once. Sequencing was carried out using PBMCs. Source of these receptors: a woman aged 55-69 years in good health and CMV-seronegative. Each CDR3 is given with its conserved first and last residue. The D gene is left open where the match is weak. Expanded clones get a size class; other rows say once, few or many, or leave the size out.

clone_size	v_call	j_call	d_call	cdr3_nt	cdr3_aa
-	TRBV7-2	TRBJ1-3	-	TGTGCCAGCAGCCCCTATGGGGGAGGGGGTGGAAACACCATATATTTT	CASSPYGGGGGNTIYF
-	TRBV7-2	TRBJ2-7	TRBD1	TGTGCCAGCAGCTTAGGGAGGGGGTCGACAGGGGGCACGTACGAGCAGTACTTC	CASSLGRGSTGGTYEQYF
few	TRBV11-3	TRBJ2-1	TRBD1	TGTGCCAGCAGCTTAGGTAGGGGGCTTAATGAGCAGTTCTTC	CASSLGRGLNEQFF
many	TRBV6-1	TRBJ2-1	-	TGTGCCACAAAGGAGCGAGATGAGCAGTTCTTC	CATKERDEQFF
-	TRBV20-1	TRBJ2-7	TRBD1	TGCAGTGCAACAGGGGGCTACGAGCAGTACTTC	CSATGGYEQYF
-	TRBV19	TRBJ1-6	-	TGTGCCAGTAGGTCCCAGGCCCCTTCACCCCTCCACTTT	CASRSQAPSPLHF
-	TRBV5-6	TRBJ2-7	-	TGTGCCAGCAGGGAGAGGCCTAGTGCGTACGAGCAGTACTTC	CASRERPSAYEQYF
-	TRBV2	TRBJ2-3	-	TGTGCCAGCAGTGTAGGGGTGGGGACAGATACGCAGTATTTT	CASSVGVGTDTQYF
-	TRBV19	TRBJ1-4	-	TGTGCCAGTAGTATATCTACGGGCGGGCGAAGGGAAAAACTGTTTTTT	CASSISTGGRREKLFF
few	TRBV7-2	TRBJ2-7	TRBD2	TGTGCCAGCAGCAGAAACGCGGGAGCGGGGCCCTCCTACGAGCAGTACTTC	CASSRNAGAGPSYEQYF
-	TRBV28	TRBJ2-3	-	TGTGCCAGCAGTGTGCAGGATACGCAGTATTTT	CASSVQDTQYF
few	TRBV5-4	TRBJ2-7	-	TGTGCCAGCAGCTCGGGGGTTGGGGGGTACGAGCAGTACTTC	CASSSGVGGYEQYF
-	TRBV10-3	TRBJ1-1	-	TGTGCCATCAGTAATATCGGGGGGGTCACTGAAGCTTTCTTT	CAISNIGGVTEAFF
-	TRBV5-1	TRBJ2-7	-	TGCGCCAGCAGCTTGGATGGGAGCGGCGAGCAGTACTTC	CASSLDGSGEQYF
-	TRBV5-1	TRBJ2-7	-	TGCGCCAGCAGCTCTCAGGGGCTTCCCTCCTACGAGCAGTACTTC	CASSSQGLPSYEQYF
-	TRBV6-5	TRBJ2-5	-	TGTGCCAGCAGTTACGCAGGGGCGGGTGAGACCCAGTACTTC	CASSYAGAGETQYF
-	TRBV6-1	TRBJ2-7	TRBD1	TGTGCCACCGGGACAGGGTACTACGAGCAGTACTTC	CATGTGYYEQYF
-	TRBV21-1	TRBJ1-2	-	TGTGCCAGCAGCAAAGCGCTAGGCACCCACTATGGCTACACCTTC	CASSKALGTHYGYTF
-	TRBV7-9	TRBJ2-1	TRBD2	TGTGCCAGCAGCTTAGACGGACTAGCGGGAGGTAGTGAGCAGTTCTTC	CASSLDGLAGGSEQFF
-	TRBV23-1	TRBJ1-3	-	TGCGCCAGCAGTCACCTCCGCGTCCGTCTAGACTCTGGAAACACCATATATTTT	CASSHLRVRLDSGNTIYF
-	TRBV9	TRBJ1-5	-	TGTGCCAGCAGCGTAGGGCCCGGGGAGCCCCAGCATTTT	CASSVGPGEPQHF
-	TRBV9	TRBJ1-6	-	TGTGCCAGCAGCGTACGAGGGTCGGATTCACCCCTCCACTTT	CASSVRGSDSPLHF
-	TRBV5-1	TRBJ2-3	TRBD2	TGCGCCAGCAGCCCCGGACTAGCGAGCACAGATACGCAGTATTTT	CASSPGLASTDTQYF
few	TRBV27	TRBJ2-5	-	TGTGCCAGCAGTTTGAGGCGGGGCAACCAAGAGACCCAGTACTTC	CASSLRRGNQETQYF
-	TRBV5-6	TRBJ2-1	-	TGTGCCAGCCGCTTTAGGGCAGGGGCTTCCTACAATGAGCAGTTCTTC	CASRFRAGASYNEQFF
-	TRBV28	TRBJ2-7	-	TGTGCCAGCAGGCCACTAGGTCCGTACGAGCAGTACTTC	CASRPLGPYEQYF
-	TRBV29-1	TRBJ2-3	-	TGCAGCGCCCAGGGAGGGGGGCGCTTAGGCACAGATACGCAGTATTTT	CSAQGGGRLGTDTQYF
few	TRBV2	TRBJ2-3	-	TGTGCCAGCAGAAGTCGGTCATATGCAGATACGCAGTATTTT	CASRSRSYADTQYF
-	TRBV28	TRBJ2-3	-	TGTGCCAGCTCGAACAGGGGCACAGATACGCAGTATTTT	CASSNRGTDTQYF
few	TRBV7-2	TRBJ2-1	-	TGTGCCAGCAGCTTAGCGGGAGATCCGAGCTCCTACAATGAGCAGTTCTTC	CASSLAGDPSSYNEQFF
-	TRBV5-1	TRBJ2-7	TRBD2	TGCGCCAGCAGCCCGACTAGCGGAACGAGAAACGAGCAGTACTTC	CASSPTSGTRNEQYF
-	TRBV7-9	TRBJ2-1	TRBD2	TGTGCCAGCAGCTCTCCGGGACTAGCAGGTGAGCAGTTCTTC	CASSSPGLAGEQFF
-	TRBV18	TRBJ2-3	-	TGTGCCAGCTCACCCCCGTGGGGGGTACTTAGCACAGATACGCAGTATTTT	CASSPPWGVLSTDTQYF
-	TRBV10-3	TRBJ1-2	-	TGTGCCATCAGTGAGTCGACAGGAGTCCAGGGCTACACCTTC	CAISESTGVQGYTF
-	TRBV19	TRBJ1-3	-	TGTGCCAGTATCCTTCGCAGCTCTGGAAACACCATATATTTT	CASILRSSGNTIYF